The 17 T cell receptor beta chains below all came from one sample that was sequenced in a study of T cell responses to AZD1222 COVID-19 vaccine. Only in-frame clones appear in the TCRdb table, and some are missing; sequencing was by immunoSEQ multiplex PCR. This repertoire shows approximately 160,000 clones, less than 95% found once; its top ten account for approximately 3%. The sample consisted of peripheral blood, taken on day 0 of AZD1222 vaccination. These receptors originate from an adult in good health.

The rearrangement joins TRBV9 to TRBJ2-3; possible D gene TRBD1, 6 bases. Trimming shortened V by 0 bases and J by 2 bases, and 13 bases separated the two germline ends. The CDR3 consists of 16 residues. Germline-derived CDR1 and CDR2 are SGDLS and YYNGEE. CDR3 sequence: CASSVDPTGSTDTQYF. CDR3 nucleotides: TGTGCCAGCAGCGTAGACCCGACAGGTTCCACAGATACGCAGTATTTT.

The V and J genes are TRBV6-2 or TRBV6-3 and TRBJ1-5; the match to TRBD1 covers 10 bases. This CDR3 is 15 amino acids long. With 4 bases clipped from V and 2 bases from J, the junction kept 2 bases outside the gene matches. Looked up from germline, CDR1 is MNHEY and CDR2 is SVGEGT. The CDR3: CASSLGQGRNQPQHF. The CDR3 nucleotides read TGTGCCAGCAGTTTGGGACAGGGGCGCAATCAGCCCCAGCATTTT.

The chain joins TRBV11-1 to TRBJ2-7; D is unresolved. This CDR3 is built from 15 residues. V lost 4 bases and J 4 bases, leaving 17 bases between the germline ends. Germline CDR1 and CDR2: SGHAT and FQDESV (reference sequence). The DNA for the CDR3 is TGTGCCAGCAGCTATGGAAGTGGGGTCGTATACGAGCAGTACTTC. Translated, it gives CASSYGSGVVYEQYF.

V gene TRBV19 combines with J gene TRBJ2-7; 9 bases are a match to TRBD2. The CDR3 is made up of 14 amino acids. The V gene end was trimmed by 7 bases and the J gene end by 1 base; junction bases not matched to a gene: 5. The V gene's germline CDR1 is LNHDA and CDR2 SQIVND (reference sequence). The chain's CDR3 is CASTVTSGSYEQYF. CDR3 sequence (DNA): TGTGCCAGTACGGTGACTAGCGGTTCCTACGAGCAGTACTTC.

The chain combines TRBV7-2 with TRBJ1-5; the D gene is possibly TRBD1 (5 bases). This CDR3 has 18 amino acids. From germline, CDR1 is SGHTA and CDR2 FQGNSA. Trimming removed 3 bases at V and 3 bases at J, with 21 bases between. CDR3 amino acids: CASSFEGRGSGPNQPQHF. For the CDR3, the DNA is TGTGCCAGCAGCTTTGAGGGGCGGGGATCCGGGCCCAATCAGCCCCAGCATTTT.

V gene TRBV14 combines with J gene TRBJ2-1, with 7 bases lining up with TRBD2. There are 13 residues in the CDR3. The ends lost 4 bases at V and 6 bases at J; junction bases unmatched: 3. Germline CDR1 SGHDN, CDR2 FVKESK. The CDR3 bases are TGTGCCAGCAGCCGGGACTACGCCAATGAGCAGTTCTTC. Translated, it gives CASSRDYANEQFF.

This chain links TRBV5-1 with TRBJ2-3; 12 nucleotides agree with TRBD2. J was trimmed by 0 bases and V by 1 base; bases with no gene match: 9. This CDR3 comprises 19 residues. CDR1 is SGHRS and CDR2 is YFSETQ in the germline V gene. This chain's CDR3 is CASSLITSGGITSTDTQYF. In DNA form, the CDR3 reads TGCGCCAGCAGCTTGATCACTAGCGGGGGGATTACTAGCACAGATACGCAGTATTTT.

The gene calls are TRBV7-2 and TRBJ2-7; 10 nucleotides match TRBD1. The J segment lost 2 bases and the V segment lost 6 bases, leaving 4 bases of the junction unmatched. Germline-derived CDR1 and CDR2 are SGHTA and FQGNSA. The length of the CDR3 is 14 residues. The DNA of the CDR3 is TGTGCCAGCAGGACCGGGACAGGGGCCTACGAGCAGTACTTC. Translated: CASRTGTGAYEQYF.

The chain combines TRBV6-2 or TRBV6-3 with TRBJ2-4; TRBD2 is a possible D gene (6 bases). In germline, CDR1 is MNHEY, CDR2 SVGEGT. The V end was cut by 6 bases, the J end by 8 bases, with 20 bases between. The CDR3 covers 15 residues. In DNA form, the CDR3 reads TGTGCCAGCAGCCCCCACTCGACTAGGAAGGACATTCAGTACTTC. This translates into CASSPHSTRKDIQYF.

V usage is TRBV9 and J usage is TRBJ1-5; D perhaps matches TRBD1 (5 bases). CDR3 length: 14 amino acids. The V end lost 0 bases, the J end lost 6 bases, and 10 bases lay between the germline ends. Germline CDR1 is SGDLS and CDR2 is YYNGEE. For the CDR3, the DNA is TGTGCCAGCAGCGTAGGGGGGTTGGGTCAGCCCCAGCATTTT. This sequence encodes CASSVGGLGQPQHF. Together with reference TRBV9 and TRBJ1-5, the CDR3 gives the full variable domain: DSGVTQTPKHLITATGQRVTLRCSPRSGDLSVYWYQQSLDQGLQFLIQYYNGEERAKGNILERFSAQQFPDLHSELNLSSLELGDSALYFCASSVGGLGQPQHFGDGTRLSIL.

This clone was found once. This chain links TRBV18 with TRBJ2-5, with D hard to call. CDR1 is KGHSH and CDR2 is LQKENI in the germline V gene. CDR3 length equals 13 residues. The ends were cut back, 6 bases at V and 5 bases at J, with 13 bases in the middle. The CDR3, as DNA: TGTGCCAGCTCCCCAGTCCACGGCGAGACCCAGTACTTC. Translation: CASSPVHGETQYF.

V is TRBV20-1 and J is TRBJ1-4; D uncertain. The CDR3 is 10 amino acids. Trimming removed 7 bases at V and 3 bases at J, with 3 bases between. Germline CDR1 DFQATT, CDR2 SNEGSKA (reference sequence). This CDR3 reads CSGPNEKLFF. The CDR3 DNA reads as TGCAGTGGCCCTAATGAAAAACTGTTTTTT.

The chain joins TRBV5-4 to TRBJ1-2, with unresolved D. This CDR3 has 15 residues. The ends were cut back, 6 bases at V and 4 bases at J, with 19 bases in the middle. Looked up from germline, CDR1 is SGHNT and CDR2 is YYREEE (reference sequence). The CDR3 DNA sequence: TGTGCCAGCACCCAAACCCCGGAACGGGGCTATGGCTACACCTTC. It codes for CASTQTPERGYGYTF.

The V and J genes are TRBV27 and TRBJ2-3; TRBD1 might be the D (5 bases). Looked up from germline, CDR1 is MNHEY and CDR2 is SMNVEV (reference sequence). This CDR3 region has 14 residues. V lost 3 bases and J 2 bases, leaving 9 bases between the germline ends. In DNA form, the CDR3 reads TGTGCCAGCAGTTTGGACATTCCCACAGATACGCAGTATTTT. As protein: CASSLDIPTDTQYF.

The V gene is TRBV2, the J gene TRBJ2-7; D may be TRBD1 (6 bases). The V end was cut by 6 bases, the J end by 5 bases, with 23 bases between. The CDR3 has 16 amino acids. Germline V gene sequence: CDR1 SNHLY, CDR2 FYNNEI. CDR3 loop: CASRRIGGPKGDEQYF. CDR3 coding DNA: TGTGCCAGCAGGAGAATTGGGGGACCCAAGGGGGACGAGCAGTACTTC.

The chain combines TRBV9 with TRBJ1-1; D call uncertain. CDR1 and CDR2 from the germline V gene are SGDLS and YYNGEE. There are 13 residues in the CDR3. V was trimmed by 0 bases and J by 3 bases, leaving 6 bases between them. The CDR3 spells CASSVGFDTEAFF. CDR3 nucleotide sequence: TGTGCCAGCAGCGTAGGTTTCGACACTGAAGCTTTCTTT.

This clone occurred once. This chain uses TRBV10-3 with TRBJ2-1; a possible D gene is TRBD2 (6 bases). The CDR3 is made up of 12 amino acids. V was shortened by 6 bases and J by 5 bases, with 8 bases between the two germline ends. Germline loops: CDR1 ENHRY, CDR2 SYGVKD. The DNA of the CDR3 is TGTGCCATCAGCTGGACTAACAATGAGCAGTTCTTC. The encoded protein is CAISWTNNEQFF.